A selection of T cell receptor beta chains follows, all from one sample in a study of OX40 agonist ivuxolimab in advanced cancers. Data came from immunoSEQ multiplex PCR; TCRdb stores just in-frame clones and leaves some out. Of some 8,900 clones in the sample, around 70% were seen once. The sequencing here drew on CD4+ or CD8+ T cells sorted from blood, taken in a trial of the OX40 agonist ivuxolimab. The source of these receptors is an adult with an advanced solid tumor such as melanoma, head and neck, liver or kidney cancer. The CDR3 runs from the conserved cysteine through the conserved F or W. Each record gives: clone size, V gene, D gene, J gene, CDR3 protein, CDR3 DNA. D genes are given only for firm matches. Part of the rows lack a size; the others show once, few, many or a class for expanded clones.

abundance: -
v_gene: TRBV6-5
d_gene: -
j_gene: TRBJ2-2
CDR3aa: CASSYSGNGELFF
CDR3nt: TGTGCCAGCAGTTATTCGGGTAACGGGGAGCTGTTTTTT

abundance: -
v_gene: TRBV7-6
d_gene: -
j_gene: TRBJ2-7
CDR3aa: CASGKATSSYEQYF
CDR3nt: TGTGCCAGCGGGAAGGCGACGAGCTCCTACGAGCAGTACTTC

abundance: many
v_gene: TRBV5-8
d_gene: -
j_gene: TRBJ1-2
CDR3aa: CASTTGVVSGYTF
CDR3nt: TGTGCCAGCACCACTGGGGTAGTATCGGGCTACACCTTC

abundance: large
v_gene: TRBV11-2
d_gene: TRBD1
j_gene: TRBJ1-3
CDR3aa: CASSLVGTASSGNTIYF
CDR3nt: TGTGCCAGCAGCTTAGTTGGGACAGCCAGCTCTGGAAACACCATATATTTT

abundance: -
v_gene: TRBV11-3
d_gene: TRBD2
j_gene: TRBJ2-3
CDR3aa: CASSVGTSSEDTQYF
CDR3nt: TGTGCCAGCAGCGTCGGGACTAGCAGTGAAGATACGCAGTATTTT

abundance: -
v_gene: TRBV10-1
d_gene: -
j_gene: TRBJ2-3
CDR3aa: CASSETAGGMADTQYF
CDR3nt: TGCGCCAGCAGTGAAACGGCAGGGGGGATGGCAGATACGCAGTATTTT

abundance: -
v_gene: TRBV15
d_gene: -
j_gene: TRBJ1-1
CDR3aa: CATSRSEATEAFF
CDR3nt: TGTGCCACCAGCAGGTCAGAGGCCACTGAAGCTTTCTTT

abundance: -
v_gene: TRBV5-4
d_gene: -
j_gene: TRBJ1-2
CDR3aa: CASSQDLINYGYTF
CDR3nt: TGTGCCAGCAGCCAGGACCTCATAAACTATGGCTACACCTTC

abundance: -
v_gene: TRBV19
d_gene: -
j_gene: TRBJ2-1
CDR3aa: CASSQGGAEQFF
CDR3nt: TGTGCCAGTAGCCAAGGCGGGGCTGAGCAGTTCTTC

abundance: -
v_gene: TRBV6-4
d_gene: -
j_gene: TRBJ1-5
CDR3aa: CAGSEPLHRVGGQPQHF
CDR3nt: TGTGCCGGCAGTGAACCCCTTCACAGGGTAGGGGGACAGCCCCAGCATTTT

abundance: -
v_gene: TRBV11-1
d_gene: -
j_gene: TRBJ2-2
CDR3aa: CASSLVVIDTGELFF
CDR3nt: TGTGCCAGCAGCTTAGTAGTGATCGACACCGGGGAGCTGTTTTTT

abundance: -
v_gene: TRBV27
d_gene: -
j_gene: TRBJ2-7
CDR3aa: CASSLRRDGGYNEQYF
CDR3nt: TGTGCCAGCAGTTTAAGGCGAGACGGGGGATACAACGAGCAGTACTTC

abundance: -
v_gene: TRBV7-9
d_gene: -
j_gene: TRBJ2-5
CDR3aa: CASSSSAGGETQYF
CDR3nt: TGTGCCAGCAGCTCTTCGGCAGGGGGGGAGACCCAGTACTTC

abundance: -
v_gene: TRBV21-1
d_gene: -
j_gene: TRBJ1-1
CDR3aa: CASSKSPGQVNTEAFF
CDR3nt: TGTGCCAGCAGCAAATCCCCCGGACAGGTAAACACTGAAGCTTTCTTT

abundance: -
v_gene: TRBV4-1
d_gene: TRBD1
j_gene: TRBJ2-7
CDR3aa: CASSQEQGLPYEQYF
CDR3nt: TGCGCCAGCAGCCAAGAACAGGGGCTACCCTACGAGCAGTACTTC

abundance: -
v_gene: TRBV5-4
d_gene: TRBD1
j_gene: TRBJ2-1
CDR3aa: CASSGDRAHEQFF
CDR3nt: TGTGCCAGCAGCGGGGACAGGGCACATGAGCAGTTCTTC

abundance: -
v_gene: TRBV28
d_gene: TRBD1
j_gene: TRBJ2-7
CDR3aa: CASRDGTGGPYEQYF
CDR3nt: TGTGCCAGCAGAGACGGGACAGGGGGCCCCTACGAGCAGTACTTC

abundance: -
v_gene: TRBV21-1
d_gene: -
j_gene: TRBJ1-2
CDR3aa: CASGSTWGAANYGYTF
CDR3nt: TGTGCCAGCGGAAGCACGTGGGGGGCCGCTAACTATGGCTACACCTTC

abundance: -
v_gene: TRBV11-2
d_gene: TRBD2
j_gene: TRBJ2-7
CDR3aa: CAGSSQAGGPWEQYF
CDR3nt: TGTGCCGGCAGCTCCCAAGCGGGAGGACCCTGGGAGCAGTACTTC

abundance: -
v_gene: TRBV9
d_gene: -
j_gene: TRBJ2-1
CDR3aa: CASSVEGAQNEQFF
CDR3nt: TGTGCCAGCAGCGTCGAAGGGGCGCAGAATGAGCAGTTCTTC

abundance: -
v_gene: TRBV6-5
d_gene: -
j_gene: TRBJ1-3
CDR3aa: CASSYRALGNTIYF
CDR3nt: TGTGCCAGCAGTTACAGGGCACTTGGAAACACCATATATTTT

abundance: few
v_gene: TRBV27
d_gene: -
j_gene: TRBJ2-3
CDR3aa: CASSSAPEGADTQYF
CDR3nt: TGTGCCAGCAGTTCCGCTCCGGAGGGAGCAGATACGCAGTATTTT

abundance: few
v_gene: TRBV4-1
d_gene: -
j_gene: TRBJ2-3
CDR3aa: CASSPGSRLTDTQYF
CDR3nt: TGCGCCAGCAGCCCGGGGAGTAGACTCACAGATACGCAGTATTTT

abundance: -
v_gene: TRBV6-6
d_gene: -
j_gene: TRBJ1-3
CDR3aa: CASSYSRLSGNTIYF
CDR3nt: TGTGCCAGCAGTTACTCGAGGCTTTCTGGAAACACCATATATTTT

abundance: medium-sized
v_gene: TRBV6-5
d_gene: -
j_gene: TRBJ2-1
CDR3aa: CASSYFGGNEQFF
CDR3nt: TGTGCCAGCAGTTACTTTGGGGGTAATGAGCAGTTCTTC

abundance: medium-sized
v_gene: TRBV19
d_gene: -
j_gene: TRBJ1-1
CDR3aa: CASSVDVNTEAFF
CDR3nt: TGTGCCAGTAGTGTAGATGTGAACACTGAAGCTTTCTTT

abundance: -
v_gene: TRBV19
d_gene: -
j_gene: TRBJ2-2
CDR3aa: CASSIASVTGELFF
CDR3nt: TGTGCCAGTAGTATAGCATCGGTTACCGGGGAGCTGTTTTTT

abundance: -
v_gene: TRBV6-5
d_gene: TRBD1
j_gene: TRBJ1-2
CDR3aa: CASARQGGNYGYTF
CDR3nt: TGTGCCAGCGCACGACAGGGGGGGAACTATGGCTACACCTTC

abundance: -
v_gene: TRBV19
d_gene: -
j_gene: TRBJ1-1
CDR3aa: CASSTQTGEAFF
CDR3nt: TGTGCCAGTAGTACCCAGACAGGTGAAGCTTTCTTT

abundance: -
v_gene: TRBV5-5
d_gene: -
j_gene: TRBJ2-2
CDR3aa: CASSLRATGELFF
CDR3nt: TGTGCCAGCAGCTTGAGAGCCACCGGGGAGCTGTTTTTT

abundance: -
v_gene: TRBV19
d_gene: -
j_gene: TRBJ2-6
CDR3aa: CASRGRDSGANVLTF
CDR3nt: TGTGCCAGTAGAGGGCGGGACTCTGGGGCCAACGTCCTGACTTTC

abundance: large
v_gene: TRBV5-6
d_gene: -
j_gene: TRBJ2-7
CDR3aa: CASSLVGTYEQYF
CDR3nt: TGTGCCAGCAGCTTGGTGGGGACCTACGAGCAGTACTTC

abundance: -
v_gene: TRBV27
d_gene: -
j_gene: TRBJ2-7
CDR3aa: CASSLKVTDYEQYF
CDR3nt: TGTGCCAGCAGTTTAAAGGTAACAGACTACGAGCAGTACTTC

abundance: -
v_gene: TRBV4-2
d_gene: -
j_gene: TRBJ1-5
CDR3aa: CASSPQGYSNQPQHF
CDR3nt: TGTGCCAGCAGCCCGCAGGGTTATAGCAATCAGCCCCAGCATTTT

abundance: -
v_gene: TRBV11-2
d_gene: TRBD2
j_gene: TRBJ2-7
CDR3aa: CASSLDYSGGAPREQYF
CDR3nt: TGTGCCAGCAGCTTAGATTATAGCGGGGGGGCCCCTCGCGAGCAGTACTTC

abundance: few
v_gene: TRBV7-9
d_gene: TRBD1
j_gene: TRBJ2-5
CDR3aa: CASSLGPQGAQETQYF
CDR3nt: TGTGCCAGCAGCCTAGGCCCCCAGGGGGCCCAAGAGACCCAGTACTTC

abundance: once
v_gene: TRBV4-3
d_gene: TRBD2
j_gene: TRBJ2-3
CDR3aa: CASSQELAGGSSTDTQYF
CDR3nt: TGCGCCAGCAGCCAAGAACTAGCGGGGGGTTCTAGCACAGATACGCAGTATTTT

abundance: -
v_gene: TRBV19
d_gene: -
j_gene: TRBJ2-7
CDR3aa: CASSGWGTQVYEQYF
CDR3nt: TGTGCCAGTAGTGGTTGGGGTACACAGGTCTACGAGCAGTACTTC

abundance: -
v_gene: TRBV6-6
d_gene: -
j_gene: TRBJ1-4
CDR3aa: CASSPATGLREKLFF
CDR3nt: TGTGCCAGCAGTCCGGCCACGGGGTTGAGAGAAAAACTGTTTTTT

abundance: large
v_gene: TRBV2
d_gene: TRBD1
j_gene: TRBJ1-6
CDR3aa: CASTPDRTFSPLHF
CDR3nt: TGTGCCAGCACCCCGGACAGGACCTTTTCACCCCTCCACTTT

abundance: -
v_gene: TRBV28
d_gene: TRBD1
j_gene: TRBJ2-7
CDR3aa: CASSLGPGQGYEQYF
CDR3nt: TGTGCCAGCAGTTTAGGACCGGGACAGGGGTACGAGCAGTACTTC

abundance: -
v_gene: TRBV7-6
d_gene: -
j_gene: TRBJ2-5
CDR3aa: CASSLYRGPGETQYF
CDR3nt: TGTGCCAGCAGCTTATACCGGGGCCCGGGGGAGACCCAGTACTTC

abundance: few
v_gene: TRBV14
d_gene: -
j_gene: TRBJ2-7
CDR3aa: CASSPRDAGAYEQYF
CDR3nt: TGTGCCAGCAGCCCCCGGGACGCCGGGGCGTACGAGCAGTACTTC

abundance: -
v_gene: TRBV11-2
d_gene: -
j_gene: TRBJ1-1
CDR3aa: CASSFWGNTEAFF
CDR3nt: TGTGCCAGCAGCTTTTGGGGGAACACTGAAGCTTTCTTT

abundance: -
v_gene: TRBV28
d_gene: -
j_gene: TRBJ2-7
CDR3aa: CASSLEGSSYEQYF
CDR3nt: TGTGCCAGCAGTTTAGAAGGGAGCTCCTACGAGCAGTACTTC